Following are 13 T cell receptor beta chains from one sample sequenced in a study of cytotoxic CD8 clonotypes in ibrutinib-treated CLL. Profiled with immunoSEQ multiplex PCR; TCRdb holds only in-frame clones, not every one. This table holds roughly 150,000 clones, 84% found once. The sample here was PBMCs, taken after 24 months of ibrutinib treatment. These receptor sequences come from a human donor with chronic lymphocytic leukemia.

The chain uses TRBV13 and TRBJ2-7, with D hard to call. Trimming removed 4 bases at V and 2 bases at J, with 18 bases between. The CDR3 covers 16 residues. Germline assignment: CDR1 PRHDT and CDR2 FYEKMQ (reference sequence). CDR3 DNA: TGTGCCAGCAGCTCCCCGATAAGGGTAATCCCCTACGAGCAGTACTTC. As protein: CASSSPIRVIPYEQYF.

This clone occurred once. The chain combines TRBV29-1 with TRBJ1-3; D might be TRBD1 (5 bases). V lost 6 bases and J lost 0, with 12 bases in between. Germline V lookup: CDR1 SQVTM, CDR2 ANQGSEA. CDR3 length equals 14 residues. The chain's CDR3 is CSVMGPNSGNTIYF. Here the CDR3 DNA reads TGCAGCGTAATGGGGCCGAACTCTGGAAACACCATATATTTT.

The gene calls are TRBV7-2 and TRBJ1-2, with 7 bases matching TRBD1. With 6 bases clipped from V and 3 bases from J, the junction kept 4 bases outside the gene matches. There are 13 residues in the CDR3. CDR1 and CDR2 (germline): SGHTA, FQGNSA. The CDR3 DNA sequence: TGTGCCAGCAGATCCAGGGGGGACTATGGCTACACCTTC. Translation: CASRSRGDYGYTF. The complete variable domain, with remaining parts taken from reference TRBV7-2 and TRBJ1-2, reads GAGVSQSPSNKVTEKGKDVELRCDPISGHTALYWYRQSLGQGLEFLIYFQGNSAPDKSGLPSDRFSAERTGGSVSTLTIQRTQQEDSAVYLCASRSRGDYGYTFGSGTRLTVV.

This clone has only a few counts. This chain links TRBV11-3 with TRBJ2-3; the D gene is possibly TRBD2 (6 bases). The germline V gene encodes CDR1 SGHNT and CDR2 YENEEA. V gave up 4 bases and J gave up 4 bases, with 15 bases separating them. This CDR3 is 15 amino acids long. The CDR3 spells CASSWDCPISDTQYF. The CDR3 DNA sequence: TGTGCCAGCAGCTGGGACTGCCCAATCTCAGATACGCAGTATTTT. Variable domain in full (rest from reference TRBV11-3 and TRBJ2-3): EAGVVQSPRYKIIEKKQPVAFWCNPISGHNTLYWYLQNLGQGPELLIRYENEEAVDDSQLPKDRFSAERLKGVDSTLKIQPAELGDSAVYLCASSWDCPISDTQYFGPGTRLTVL.

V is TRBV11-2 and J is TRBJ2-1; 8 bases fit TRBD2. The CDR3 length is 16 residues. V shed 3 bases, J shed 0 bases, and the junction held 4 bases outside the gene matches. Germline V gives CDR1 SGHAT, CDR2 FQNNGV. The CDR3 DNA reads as TGTGCCAGCAGCTTCCTAGCGGGCCCCTCCTACAATGAGCAGTTCTTC. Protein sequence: CASSFLAGPSYNEQFF.

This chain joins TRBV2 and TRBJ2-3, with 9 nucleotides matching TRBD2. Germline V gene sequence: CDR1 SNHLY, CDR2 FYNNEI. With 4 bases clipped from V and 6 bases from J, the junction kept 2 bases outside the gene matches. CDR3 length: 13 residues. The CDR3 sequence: CASSGSGGDTQYF. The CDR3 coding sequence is TGTGCCAGCAGTGGTAGCGGGGGCGATACGCAGTATTTT.

The CDR3 loop reads CASSPLGGTQPQHF. CDR3 coding DNA: TGTGCCAGCAGTCCACTGGGGGGTACTCAGCCCCAGCATTTT. The chain joins TRBV27 to TRBJ1-5, with a possible D match to TRBD1 (5 bases). The CDR3 length is 14 residues. Per germline, CDR1 MNHEY and CDR2 SMNVEV (reference sequence). V lost 5 bases and J lost 6, with 14 bases in between.

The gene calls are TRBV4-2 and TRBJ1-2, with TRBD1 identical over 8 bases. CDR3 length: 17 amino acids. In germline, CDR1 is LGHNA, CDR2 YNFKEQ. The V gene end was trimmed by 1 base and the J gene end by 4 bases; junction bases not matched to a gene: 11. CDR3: CASSQGEVDRDSYGYTF. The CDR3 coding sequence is TGTGCCAGCAGCCAAGGTGAAGTGGACAGGGACAGCTATGGCTACACCTTC.

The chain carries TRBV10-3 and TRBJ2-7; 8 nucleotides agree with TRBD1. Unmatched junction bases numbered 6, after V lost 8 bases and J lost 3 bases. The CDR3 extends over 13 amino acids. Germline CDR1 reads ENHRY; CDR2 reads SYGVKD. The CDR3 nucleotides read TGTGCCATCCGGGGACAGGAGCACTACGAGCAGTACTTC. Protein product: CAIRGQEHYEQYF.

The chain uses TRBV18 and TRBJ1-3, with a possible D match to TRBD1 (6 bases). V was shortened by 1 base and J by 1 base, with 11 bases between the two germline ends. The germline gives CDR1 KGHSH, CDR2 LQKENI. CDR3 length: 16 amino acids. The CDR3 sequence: CASSPRGRGSGNTIYF. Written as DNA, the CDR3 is TGTGCCAGCTCACCACGCGGCAGGGGTTCTGGAAACACCATATATTTT.

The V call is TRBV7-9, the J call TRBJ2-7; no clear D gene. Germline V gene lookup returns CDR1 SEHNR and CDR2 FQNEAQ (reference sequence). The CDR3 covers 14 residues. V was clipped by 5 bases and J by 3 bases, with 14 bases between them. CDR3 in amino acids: CASSAAVAVYEQYF. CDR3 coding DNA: TGTGCCAGCAGCGCCGCCGTGGCGGTCTACGAGCAGTACTTC.

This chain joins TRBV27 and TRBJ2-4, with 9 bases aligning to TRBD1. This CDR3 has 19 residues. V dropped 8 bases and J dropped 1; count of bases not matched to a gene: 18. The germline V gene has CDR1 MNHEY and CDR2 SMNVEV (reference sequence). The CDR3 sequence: CASATGTGKNFRAKNIQYF. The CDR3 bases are TGTGCCAGCGCTACCGGGACAGGGAAGAATTTTAGGGCCAAAAACATTCAGTACTTC.

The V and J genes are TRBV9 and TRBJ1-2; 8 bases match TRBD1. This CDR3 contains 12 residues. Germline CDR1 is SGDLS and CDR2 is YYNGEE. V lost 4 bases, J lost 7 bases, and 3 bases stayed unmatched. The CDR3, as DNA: TGTGCCAGCAGCTTAGGACAGGGTGGCTACACCTTC. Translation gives CASSLGQGGYTF.